A selection of T cell receptor beta chains follows, all from one sample in a study of neoadjuvant anti-PD-1 for oral cavity cancer. Method: immunoSEQ multiplex PCR; TCRdb's copy keeps in-frame clones and lacks some. The data show approximately 45,000 clones, 77% seen once. Sequences were derived from PBMCs, sampled after nivolumab (anti-PD-1) treatment. Every receptor here comes from a person aged 35 to 85 with oral cavity squamous cell carcinoma. The conserved cysteine and the conserved F or W are not part of the CDR3 here. A D gene is named only where the DNA matches it firmly.

D | V | CDR3
TRBD2 | TRBV14 | ASSQGGAGVSEQY
. | TRBV5-1 | ASSLFGLNTEAF
TRBD2 | TRBV10-1 | ASSESRGFSYEQY
. | TRBV27 | ASSLKAGVGEQF
. | TRBV4-1 | ASSQDQDGQETQY
. | TRBV20-1 | SNSISNEQF
. | TRBV6-1 | ASSARPVSNQPQH
. | TRBV5-1 | ASSLRPSGTENQPQH
TRBD1 | TRBV11-3 | ASSSGQGNTGELF
. | TRBV6-5 | ASSYSIGNRNTIY
. | TRBV30 | AWSGQTPRSNYGYT